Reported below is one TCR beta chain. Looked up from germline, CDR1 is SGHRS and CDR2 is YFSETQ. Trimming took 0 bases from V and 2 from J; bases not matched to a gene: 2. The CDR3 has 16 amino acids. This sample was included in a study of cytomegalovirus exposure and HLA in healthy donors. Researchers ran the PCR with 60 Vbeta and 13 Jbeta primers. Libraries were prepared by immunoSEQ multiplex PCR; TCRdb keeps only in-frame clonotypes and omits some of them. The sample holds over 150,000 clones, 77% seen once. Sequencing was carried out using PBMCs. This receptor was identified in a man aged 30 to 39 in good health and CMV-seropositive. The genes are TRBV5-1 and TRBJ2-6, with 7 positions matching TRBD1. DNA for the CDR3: TGCGCCAGCAGCTTGGCGAGGGGGCCTGGGGCCAACGTCCTGACTTTC. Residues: CASSLARGPGANVLTF.